This TCR beta chain was sequenced for a study of T-cell reconstitution after alpha-beta-depleted transplantation in children. Study-wide results and caveats: High day-60 TCRbeta diversity in some patients came from surviving recipient T cells and thymic progenitors. By about two months after transplant, alpha-beta T cells reportedly arose from several hundred graft clones that had expanded. After one year, T-cell counts and TCRbeta diversity mostly came from new T cells.

The CDR3 covers 14 residues. Per the germline V gene, CDR1 is SGHAT and CDR2 is FQNNGV. V lost 0 bases and J lost 2, with 6 bases in between. This clonotype was counted between two and nine times. Its specificity is not known. Preparing the TCRbeta library involved the use of unique molecular identifiers. TCRdb recomputed calls from the PCR reads with MiXCR, one row per CDR3 protein. The table records more than 200,000 distinct CDR3 sequences, about 25% of them present only once. This TCR was recovered from a girl aged 2-10 years with Fanconi anemia, due to receive a stem cell transplant. V is TRBV11-2 and J is TRBJ2-3; no clear D gene. Specimen: PBMCs, collected before TCRalphabeta/CD19-depleted stem cell transplant. The CDR3 spells CASSLEGVTDTQYF. The CDR3 DNA follows: TGTGCCAGCAGCTTAGAGGGCGTCACAGATACGCAGTATTTT. The full variable domain, with the rest looked up from reference TRBV11-2 and TRBJ2-3, is EAGVAQSPRYKIIEKRQSVAFWCNPISGHATLYWYQQILGQGPKLLIQFQNNGVVDDSQLPKDRFSAERLKGVDSTLKIQPAKLEDSAVYLCASSLEGVTDTQYFGPGTRLTVL.